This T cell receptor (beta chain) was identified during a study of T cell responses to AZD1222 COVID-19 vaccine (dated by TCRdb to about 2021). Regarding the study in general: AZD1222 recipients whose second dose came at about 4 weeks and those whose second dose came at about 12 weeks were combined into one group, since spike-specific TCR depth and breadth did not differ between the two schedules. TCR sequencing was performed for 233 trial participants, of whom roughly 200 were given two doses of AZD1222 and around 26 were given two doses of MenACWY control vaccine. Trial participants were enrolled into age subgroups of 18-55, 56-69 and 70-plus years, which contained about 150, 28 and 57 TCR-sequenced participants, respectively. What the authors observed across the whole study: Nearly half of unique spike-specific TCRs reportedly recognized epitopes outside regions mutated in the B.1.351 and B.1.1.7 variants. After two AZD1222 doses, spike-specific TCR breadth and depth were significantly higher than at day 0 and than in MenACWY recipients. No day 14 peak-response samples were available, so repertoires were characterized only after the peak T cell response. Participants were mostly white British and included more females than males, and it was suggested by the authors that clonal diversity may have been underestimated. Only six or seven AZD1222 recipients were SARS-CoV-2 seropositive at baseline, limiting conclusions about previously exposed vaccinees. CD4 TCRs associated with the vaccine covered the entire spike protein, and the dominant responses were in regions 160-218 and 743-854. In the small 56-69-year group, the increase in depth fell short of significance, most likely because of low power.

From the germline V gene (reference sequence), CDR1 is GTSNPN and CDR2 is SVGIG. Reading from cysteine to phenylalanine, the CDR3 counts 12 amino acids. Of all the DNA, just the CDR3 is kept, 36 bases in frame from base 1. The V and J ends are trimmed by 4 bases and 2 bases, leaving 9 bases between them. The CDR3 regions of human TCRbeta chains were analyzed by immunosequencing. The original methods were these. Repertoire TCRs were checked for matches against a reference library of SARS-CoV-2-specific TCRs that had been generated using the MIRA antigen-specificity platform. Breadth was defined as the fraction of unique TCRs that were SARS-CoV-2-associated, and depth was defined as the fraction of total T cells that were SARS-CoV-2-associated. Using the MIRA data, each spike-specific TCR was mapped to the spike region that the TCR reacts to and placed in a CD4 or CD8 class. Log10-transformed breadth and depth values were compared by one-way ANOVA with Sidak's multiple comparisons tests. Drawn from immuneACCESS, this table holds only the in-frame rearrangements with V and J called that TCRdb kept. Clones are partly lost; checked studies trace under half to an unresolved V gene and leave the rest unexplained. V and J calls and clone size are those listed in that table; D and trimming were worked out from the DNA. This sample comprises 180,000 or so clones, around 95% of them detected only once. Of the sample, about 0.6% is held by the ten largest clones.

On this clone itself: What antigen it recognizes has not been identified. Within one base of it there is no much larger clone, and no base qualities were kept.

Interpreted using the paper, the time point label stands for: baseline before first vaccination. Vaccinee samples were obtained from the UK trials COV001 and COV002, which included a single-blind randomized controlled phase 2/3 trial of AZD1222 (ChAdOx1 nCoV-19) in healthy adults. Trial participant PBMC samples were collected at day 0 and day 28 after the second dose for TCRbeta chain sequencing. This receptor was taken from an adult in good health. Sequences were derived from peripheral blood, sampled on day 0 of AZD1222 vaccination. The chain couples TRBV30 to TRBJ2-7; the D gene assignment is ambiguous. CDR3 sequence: CAWTGLAYEQYF. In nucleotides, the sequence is TGTGCCTGGACAGGCCTCGCCTACGAGCAGTACTTC.